Listed below are T cell receptor beta chains from one sample, sequenced in a study of tumor and adjacent non-tumor tissue in lung cancer. TCRdb passed the multiplex PCR reads through MiXCR, listing each CDR3 protein once. The table includes 77,000 or so distinct CDR3 sequences, about three quarters detected once. Sequencing used lung tumor tissue. These TCRs come from a woman between 50 and 59 years old with non-small cell lung cancer. Each CDR3 is given with its conserved first and last residue. A D gene is named only where the DNA matches it firmly. Rows give clone size only sometimes, using once, few, many, or a class for an expanded clone.

. TRBJ2-1 TRBD2 TRBV11-2 CSSTGERERGYNEQFF TGTAGCAGCACCGGGGAGCGGGAGCGGGGATACAATGAGCAGTTCTTC
. TRBJ2-3 . TRBV11-2 CASSLDRACTRYF TGTGCCAGCAGCTTAGATCGGGCATGTACGCGGTATTTT
. TRBJ1-4 . TRBV27 CASSLFGGRSNEKLFF TGTGCCAGCAGTTTATTCGGGGGACGATCTAATGAAAAACTGTTTTTT
. TRBJ2-1 TRBD2 TRBV28 CASTLYGGRAGDNGQFF TGTGCCAGCACTTTATATGGCGGGAGGGCCGGGGACAATGGGCAGTTCTTC
. TRBJ2-7 . TRBV11-2 CASSLASLSYEQYF TGTGCCAGCAGCTTAGCATCTCTCTCCTACGAGCAGTACTTC
. TRBJ2-7 TRBD2 TRBV4-2 CVSSQEGLAGEDRYVQYF TGTGTCAGCAGCCAAGAAGGACTAGCGGGAGAAGACCGCTACGTGCAGTATTTC
. TRBJ2-1 . TRBV13 CVSGKDSHNEQFF TGTGTAAGCGGCAAGGATAGTCACAATGAGCAGTTCTTC
. TRBJ2-3 . TRBV5-1 CTSSWGDTQYF TGCACCAGCAGCTGGGGGGATACACAGTATTTT
many TRBJ2-3 . TRBV5-1 CASSLARTIGDTQYF TGCGCCAGCAGCTTGGCCCGGACGATAGGGGATACGCAGTATTTT
. TRBJ2-1 TRBD1 TRBV11-2 CVSSLGQFFSYNGQFF TGTGTCAGCAGCTTGGGACAGTTTTTCAGCTACAATGGGCAGTTCTTC
. TRBJ2-7 . TRBV11-2 CASSPTDTVYEQYF TGTGCCAGCAGCCCTACGGACACTGTCTACGAGCAGTACTTC
. TRBJ1-6 . TRBV6-5 CASSSISSSYNSPLHF TGTGCCAGCAGTTCCATCAGCAGCTCCTATAATTCACCCCTCCACTTT
. TRBJ2-2 . TRBV11-1 CASSFGAWAQLNTGEPFF TGTGCCAGTAGCTTCGGAGCGTGGGCACAGTTGAACACCGGGGAGCCGTTTTTT
. TRBJ1-1 TRBD1 TRBV12-3/TRBV12-4 CATRRDRNTEAFF TGTGCCACCAGAAGGGACAGGAACACTGAAGCTTTCTTT
once TRBJ2-3 TRBD1 TRBV6-5 CASSVSRGREDTQYF TGTGCCAGCAGCGTTTCCAGGGGGCGCGAAGATACGCAGTATTTT
. TRBJ1-1 . TRBV19 CPSSPSWVDTEAFF TGTCCCAGTAGTCCCTCGTGGGTTGACACTGAAGCTTTCTTT
. TRBJ1-4 TRBD1 TRBV5-1 CASNLQGVDEKLFF TGCGCTAGCAACTTACAGGGGGTTGATGAAAAACTGTTTTTT
. TRBJ2-1 . TRBV28 CASGFHTITYNEQFF TGTGCCAGCGGATTCCATACGATTACCTACAATGAGCAGTTCTTC
. TRBJ2-1 . TRBV13 CASSSSDREGDEHFF TGTGCCAGCAGCTCCTCGGACAGAGAAGGGGATGAGCATTTCTTC
many TRBJ2-3 . TRBV20-1 CSARDMASTDTQYF TGCAGTGCTAGAGATATGGCTAGCACAGATACGCAGTATTTT
. TRBJ2-1 . TRBV11-2 CVSSFGCADNEQSF TGTGTCAGCAGCTTTGGCTGTGCCGACAATGAGCAGTCCTTC
. TRBJ2-7 . TRBV10-2 CASTESMAAYELYF TGCGCCAGCACTGAGTCGATGGCGGCCTACGAGCTGTACTTC
many TRBJ2-1 . TRBV20-1 CSARAITLNEQFF TGCAGTGCTAGGGCTATCACACTCAATGAGCAGTTCTTC
few TRBJ2-2 . TRBV6-5 CASSCSGGPGELFF TGTGCCAGCAGTTGTTCTGGGGGCCCCGGGGAGCTGTTTTTT
. TRBJ1-5 . TRBV6-5 CSSSYSTGTDQPQHF TGTTCCAGTAGTTACTCCACAGGGACGGATCAGCCCCAGCATTTT
medium-sized TRBJ1-4 TRBD1 TRBV4-2 CASSPTPGQPNEKLFF TGTGCCAGCAGCCCAACACCGGGACAGCCTAATGAAAAACTGTTTTTT
. TRBJ1-3 . TRBV4-1 CASSQERQSGNTVYF TGCGCCAGCAGCCAAGAGAGGCAGTCTGGAAACACCGTATATTTT
. TRBJ2-3 TRBD1 TRBV11-2 CTSSLDRGDMQYF TGTACCAGCAGTTTAGACAGGGGAGATATGCAGTATTTT
. TRBJ2-1 . TRBV11-2 CASSPLARAETQFF TGTGCCAGCAGTCCTCTAGCCAGGGCAGAGACCCAGTTCTTC
once TRBJ1-6 . TRBV10-2 CATHAGFNSPLHF TGCGCCACCCACGCGGGGTTCAATTCACCCCTCCACTTT
many TRBJ2-1 . TRBV5-1 CASSSLAPQNNEQFF TGCGCCAGCAGCAGTCTAGCGCCGCAGAACAATGAGCAGTTCTTC
once TRBJ1-2 . TRBV28 CANSLGPAVYGYTF TGTGCCAACAGTTTAGGCCCGGCGGTCTATGGCTACACCTTC
. TRBJ2-3 TRBD2 TRBV11-2 CTTGGSDTQYF TGTACCACGGGGGGGTCAGATACGCAGTATTTT
. TRBJ1-2 TRBD1 TRBV4-2 CASNQGTGNPYGYTF TGTGCCAGCAACCAAGGGACAGGGAACCCCTATGGTTACACCTTC
. TRBJ2-1 TRBD2 TRBV28 CASSLGGLALAGGSNEQFF TGTGCCAGCAGTTTAGGTGGCTTGGCACTAGCGGGAGGGTCAAATGAGCAGTTCTTC
. TRBJ2-2 . TRBV6-6 CASSSRRETGELFF TGTGCCAGCTCAAGCAGGAGGGAAACCGGGGAGCTGTTTTTT
. TRBJ1-1 TRBD1 TRBV29-1 CSVGGTGGAYTEASF TGCAGCGTAGGAGGGACAGGAGGTGCATACACTGAAGCTTCCTTT
. TRBJ2-3 TRBD2 TRBV6-1 CASTETLAGGRDTLYF TGTGCCAGCACTGAGACCTTAGCGGGAGGGCGCGATACACTGTATTTT
many TRBJ2-7 TRBD2 TRBV20-1 CSAPDRGRTSGNEQYF TGCAGTGCCCCAGACAGGGGTCGGACTAGCGGGAACGAGCAGTACTTC
. TRBJ2-7 . TRBV7-9 CASSLRTPPYEQYF TGTGCCAGCAGCTTAAGGACACCACCCTACGAGCAGTACTTC
once TRBJ2-7 TRBD2 TRBV6-1 CASCEGLAGFYEQYF TGTGCCAGCTGTGAGGGACTAGCGGGCTTCTACGAGCAGTACTTC
. TRBJ2-3 . TRBV7-9 CPSSLGQFPTDTQYF TGTCCCAGCAGCTTAGGACAGTTCCCCACAGATACGCAGTATTTT
. TRBJ1-3 TRBD1 TRBV12-3/TRBV12-4 CASSMSDRENTIYF TGTGCCAGCAGTATGTCCGACAGGGAAAACACCATATATTTT
. TRBJ1-1 TRBD1 TRBV6-1 CASRYRQGIEALF TGCGCCAGCAGGTACAGACAGGGAATTGAAGCTTTATTT
. TRBJ2-5 . TRBV12-3/TRBV12-4 CVSNWRTDGETQYF TGTGTCAGCAATTGGAGGACGGATGGGGAGACCCAGTACTTC
. TRBJ2-7 . TRBV12-3/TRBV12-4 CASSLGVGDEQYF TGTGCCAGCAGCCTGGGGGTGGGGGACGAGCAGTACTTC
. TRBJ1-1 . TRBV4-1 CAGGRGTTTEAFF TGCGCCGGCGGGAGGGGGACAACCACTGAAGCCTTCTTT
. TRBJ2-2 . TRBV12-3/TRBV12-4 CASVGGGIYTGELFF TGTGCCAGCGTTGGGGGGGGCATATACACCGGGGAGCTGTTTTTT